A single sample gave rise to the 28 T cell receptor beta chains below, sequenced in a study. TCRdb redid the calling of the RT-PCR reads with MiXCR, one entry per CDR3 protein. The data show about 680,000 distinct CDR3 sequences, 12% to 15% seen once. The sample taken for sequencing was memory CD4+ T cells from blood. Every receptor here comes from a female donor in good health, serving as a healthy control.

V and J are TRBV6-2 or TRBV6-3 and TRBJ2-6, with a weak D call TRBD1 (7 bases). CDR1 is MNHEY and CDR2 is SVGEGT in the germline V gene. Trimming took off 2 bases at V and 3 bases at J, with 14 bases between the two ends. CDR3 length equals 17 residues. CDR3 DNA: TGTGCCAGCAGTTACGGAGGGGGCGCGTTTGGGGCCAACGTCCTGACTTTC. Translating it yields CASSYGGGAFGANVLTF.

The chain has TRBV5-1 and TRBJ1-2, with a tentative D call TRBD1 (6 bases). Germline V gene sequence: CDR1 SGHRS, CDR2 YFSETQ. The CDR3 has 13 amino acids. The V end was cut by 5 bases, the J end by 4 bases, with 12 bases between. DNA for the CDR3: TGCGCCAGCAGACCGGGGGCCCCCTATGGCTACACCTTC. Amino acid sequence: CASRPGAPYGYTF.

The table lists this clonotype with a few counts. CDR3 DNA: TGTGCCAGCAGCTTATCAGATACCTTCTCTGGAAACACCATATATTTT. It is translated as CASSLSDTFSGNTIYF. The rearrangement uses TRBV7-6 and TRBJ1-3; D unclear. The CDR3 runs to 16 residues. CDR1 and CDR2 from the germline V gene are SGHVS and FNYEAQ. V dropped 2 bases and J dropped 0 bases, with 11 bases sitting between them. The full variable domain, in which reference TRBV7-6 and TRBJ1-3 provide the parts outside the CDR3, is GAGVSQSPRYKVTKRGQDVALRCDPISGHVSLYWYRQALGQGPEFLTYFNYEAQQDKSGLPNDRFSAERPEGSISTLTIQRTEQRDSAMYRCASSLSDTFSGNTIYFGEGSWLTVV.

This clonotype was seen repeatedly, ten times or more. The V gene is TRBV6-5, the J gene TRBJ2-5; D not certain. This CDR3 is 13 amino acids long. Trimming shortened V by 5 bases and J by 5 bases, and 12 bases separated the two germline ends. Per the germline V gene, CDR1 is MNHEY and CDR2 is SVGAGI. The CDR3, as DNA: TGTGCCAGCAGTATAAAGCCCACGGAGACCCAGTACTTC. It specifies CASSIKPTETQYF.

The table lists this clonotype with a count of one. The chain employs TRBV15 and TRBJ1-4, with a possible D match to TRBD1 (6 bases). The CDR3 is 15 residues long. Germline V gene sequence: CDR1 LNHNV, CDR2 YYDKDF (reference sequence). V lost 3 bases and J lost 8, with 16 bases in between. CDR3 nucleotide sequence: TGTGCCACCAGCAGTAGTTCGACAGGCGGGGAAAAACTGTTTTTT. This translates into CATSSSSTGGEKLFF. Based on the CDR3 plus reference TRBV15 and TRBJ1-4, the full variable domain is DAMVIQNPRYQVTQFGKPVTLSCSQTLNHNVMYWYQQKSSQAPKLLFHYYDKDFNNEADTPDNFQSRRPNTSFCFLDIRSPGLGDTAMYLCATSSSSTGGEKLFFGSGTQLSVL.

This rearrangement joins TRBV19 to TRBJ2-7; 8 bases fit TRBD1. This CDR3 has 14 residues. V lost 8 bases to trimming and J lost 5 bases; unmatched junction nucleotides: 11. Per the germline V gene, CDR1 is LNHDA and CDR2 is SQIVND (reference sequence). CDR3 nucleotides: TGTGCCAGTCTCCGCGCTTCGACAGGGGACGAGCAGTACTTC. Translating it yields CASLRASTGDEQYF.

This sequence joins TRBV11-1 and TRBJ2-5; TRBD2 aligns across 15 bases. Germline V gives CDR1 SGHAT, CDR2 FQDESV (reference sequence). The ends lost 2 bases at V and 4 bases at J; junction bases unmatched: 2. The CDR3 contains 16 residues. The CDR3 nucleotides read TGTGCCAGCAGCTTAAGGACTAGCGGGAGGGGAGAGACCCAGTACTTC. It specifies CASSLRTSGRGETQYF.

V usage is TRBV5-5 and J usage is TRBJ2-1, with TRBD2 matching 13 bases. With 2 bases clipped from V and 8 bases from J, the junction kept 4 bases outside the gene matches. Germline loops: CDR1 SGHKS, CDR2 YYEKEE (reference sequence). CDR3 length: 15 amino acids. The CDR3 DNA reads TGTGCCAGCAGCTTAACTAGCGGGGGGGTCTATGAGCAGTTCTTC. As protein: CASSLTSGGVYEQFF.

This clonotype was counted many times. The chain uses TRBV4-2 and TRBJ2-7; the match to TRBD1 covers 7 bases. CDR3 length: 16 residues. Germline values: CDR1 LGHNA, CDR2 YNFKEQ. J was trimmed by 0 bases and V by 1 base; bases with no gene match: 6. The DNA of the CDR3 is TGTGCCAGCAGCCAAGGAACGGGACAGCGCTCCTACGAGCAGTACTTC. Its translation: CASSQGTGQRSYEQYF.

Only a few counts were recorded for this clonotype. The rearrangement links TRBV7-2 to TRBJ2-7, with TRBD2 matching 7 bases. From germline, CDR1 is SGHTA and CDR2 FQGNSA. The length of the CDR3 is 14 residues. After removal of 1 base from V and 4 bases from J, the junction contained 4 bases not matched to a gene. The DNA for the CDR3 is TGTGCCAGCAGCTTAGACGTCGGGGGGTACGAGCAGTACTTC. The encoded protein is CASSLDVGGYEQYF.

This rearrangement joins TRBV20-1 to TRBJ2-7; 7 bases are a match to TRBD2. The CDR3 totals 14 residues. Germline V gene data show CDR1 as DFQATT and CDR2 as SNEGSKA (reference sequence). With 3 bases clipped from V and 4 bases from J, the junction kept 9 bases outside the gene matches. The DNA of the CDR3 is TGCAGTGCTAGGGGGCGGACTAGACTATACGAGCAGTACTTC. Residues: CSARGRTRLYEQYF.

In its sample, this clonotype was seen a few times. The rearrangement uses TRBV28 and TRBJ2-7; tentatively, D is TRBD2 (5 bases). CDR3 length: 13 residues. Germline V gene data show CDR1 as MDHEN and CDR2 as SYDVKM. Deletions cut 5 bases from V and 4 bases from J, with 12 bases between. The CDR3 sequence is CASSPGDRYEQYF. CDR3 DNA sequence: TGTGCCAGCAGTCCCGGGGATAGATACGAGCAGTACTTC.

This rearrangement joins TRBV29-1 to TRBJ1-1; D unclear. Germline-derived CDR1 and CDR2 are SQVTM and ANQGSEA. V was clipped by 5 bases and J by 6 bases, with 10 bases between them. The CDR3 totals 11 residues. As DNA, the CDR3 is TGCAGCGTTCTTGGGTACCCTGAAGCTTTCTTT. This sequence encodes CSVLGYPEAFF. The full variable domain, rest sourced from reference TRBV29-1 and TRBJ1-1, is SAVISQKPSRDICQRGTSLTIQCQVDSQVTMMFWYRQQPGQSLTLIATANQGSEATYESGFVIDKFPISRPNLTFSTLTVSNMSPEDSSIYLCSVLGYPEAFFGQGTRLTVV.

This clonotype was counted at least ten times. V gene TRBV4-3 combines with J gene TRBJ1-3, with no clear D. Trimming shortened V by 0 bases and J by 0 bases, and 18 bases separated the two germline ends. Germline assignment: CDR1 LGHNA and CDR2 YSLEER. CDR3 length: 19 residues. CDR3 bases: TGCGCCAGCAGCCAAGATCGGGTATTCGGGTCCAACTCTGGAAACACCATATATTTT. This gives the protein CASSQDRVFGSNSGNTIYF.

The gene calls are TRBV9 and TRBJ2-1, with TRBD1 matching 9 bases. This CDR3 spans 15 amino acids. V shed 0 bases and J 7 bases; nucleotides not matched to a gene: 5. The germline V gene encodes CDR1 SGDLS and CDR2 YYNGEE. The CDR3 DNA is TGTGCCAGCAGCGTAGTGGGACAGGGATGGAATGAGCAGTTCTTC. This sequence encodes CASSVVGQGWNEQFF.

This clonotype was detected only a few times. The chain recombines TRBV3-1 with TRBJ1-1; 9 positions match TRBD1. The length of the CDR3 is 15 residues. CDR1 is LGHDT, CDR2 YNNKEL, per germline (reference sequence). The trim removed 4 bases at V and 4 bases at J, leaving 7 bases unmatched. This chain's CDR3 is CASSLTGGLGTEAFF. CDR3 nucleotides: TGTGCCAGCAGCCTCACAGGGGGCTTAGGCACTGAAGCTTTCTTT.

The chain is built from TRBV4-3 and TRBJ2-3; 12 nucleotides agree with TRBD2. The CDR3 totals 20 residues. Germline CDR1 reads LGHNA; CDR2 reads YSLEER. Losses at the gene ends were 0 bases for V and 3 bases for J; bases not matched to a gene: 13. The DNA for the CDR3 is TGCGCCAGCAGCCAAGAGCTAGCGGGGGGGGACGGTGGGGCGACAGATACGCAGTATTTT. The encoded protein is CASSQELAGGDGGATDTQYF.

Only a few counts were recorded for this clonotype. The rearrangement joins TRBV15 to TRBJ1-6; D gene ambiguous. This CDR3 spans 15 amino acids. V was clipped by 0 bases and J by 7 bases, with 10 bases between them. The germline CDR1 and CDR2 sequences are LNHNV and YYDKDF (reference sequence). CDR3 in DNA: TGTGCCACCAGCAGAGACAATTTCGGAAATTCACCCCTCCACTTT. Translation gives CATSRDNFGNSPLHF.

This clonotype was detected ten times or more. The genes are TRBV6-2 or TRBV6-3 and TRBJ2-1; 9 positions match TRBD2. This CDR3 comprises 15 residues. With 6 bases clipped from V and 4 bases from J, the junction kept 7 bases outside the gene matches. Looked up from germline, CDR1 is MNHEY and CDR2 is SVGEGT. DNA of the CDR3: TGTGCCAGCAGGACCGGGACTAGCTCGTACAATGAGCAGTTCTTC. Protein product: CASRTGTSSYNEQFF.

V is TRBV3-1 and J is TRBJ1-1; 8 nucleotides agree with TRBD1. The CDR3 is 15 residues long. Germline V gene data show CDR1 as LGHDT and CDR2 as YNNKEL (reference sequence). Trimming took 4 bases from V and 3 from J; bases not matched to a gene: 7. CDR3 DNA sequence: TGTGCCAGCAGCCGGACAGGGATTGGATACACTGAAGCTTTCTTT. It codes for CASSRTGIGYTEAFF.

The J gene is TRBJ1-1, the V gene TRBV7-9, with 7 positions matching TRBD1. V shed 4 bases, J shed 1 base, and the junction held 9 bases outside the gene matches. This CDR3 contains 16 residues. Germline CDR1 is SEHNR and CDR2 is FQNEAQ (reference sequence). CDR3 loop: CASSSPAGGGNTEAFF. CDR3 sequence (DNA): TGTGCCAGCAGCTCACCCGCAGGGGGTGGGAACACTGAAGCTTTCTTT.

This clonotype has a count of ten or more. The rearrangement links TRBV9 to TRBJ1-2; unclear D gene. Germline V gene sequence: CDR1 SGDLS, CDR2 YYNGEE. Trimming took off 3 bases at V and 4 bases at J, with 10 bases between the two ends. This CDR3 region has 13 residues. The CDR3: CASSAPGIYGYTF. As DNA, the CDR3 is TGTGCCAGCAGCGCGCCGGGGATCTATGGCTACACCTTC.

The chain carries TRBV11-2 and TRBJ2-1; 7 bases fit TRBD2. Trimming took 1 base from V and 10 from J; bases not matched to a gene: 16. This CDR3 contains 17 residues. The germline V gene has CDR1 SGHAT and CDR2 FQNNGV. The CDR3 DNA reads as TGTGCCAGCAGCTTAGTGTTGGGGGTGACTAGCCGGTCGGAGCAGTTCTTC. It is translated as CASSLVLGVTSRSEQFF.

To note about this clonotype: Mismatch with germline at one junction end may stem from a read error. The CDR3 is CASSESSPRPGF. The CDR3 DNA is TGTGCCAGCAGTGAATCGTCCCCTAGGCCGGGATTC. The chain carries TRBV6-1 and TRBJ2-7; tentatively, D is TRBD2 (5 bases). The CDR3 spans 12 residues. Germline V lookup: CDR1 MNHNS, CDR2 SASEGT.

This clonotype has only a few counts. The chain uses TRBV14 and TRBJ2-5; TRBD2 agrees at 8 bases. V lost 3 bases to trimming and J lost 4 bases; unmatched junction nucleotides: 7. Germline CDR1 and CDR2: SGHDN and FVKESK. This CDR3 is 15 amino acids long. CDR3: CASSHLGLGTETQYF. DNA of the CDR3: TGTGCCAGCAGCCACCTGGGACTAGGGACAGAGACCCAGTACTTC.

In regard to this clonotype: Compared with germline, one end of the junction differs, possibly owing to a read error. The chain carries TRBV5-1 and TRBJ2-1; 12 nucleotides align to TRBD2. This CDR3 contains 16 residues. The germline gives CDR1 SGHRS, CDR2 YFSETQ. The CDR3 spells CASSLQTGTSGRVQFF. In nucleotides, the CDR3 is TGTGCCAGCAGCTTGCAAACCGGGACTAGCGGGCGGGTGCAGTTCTTC. Full variable domain (rest looked up from reference TRBV5-1 and TRBJ2-1): KAGVTQTPRYLIKTRGQQVTLSCSPISGHRSVSWYQQTPGQGLQFLFEYFSETQRNKGNFPGRFSGRQFSNSRSEMNVSTLELGDSALYLCASSLQTGTSGRVQFFGPGTRLTVL.

This clonotype was seen at least ten times. V and J are TRBV28 and TRBJ2-1, with D maybe TRBD2 (5 bases). The germline V gene encodes CDR1 MDHEN and CDR2 SYDVKM. The CDR3 sequence is 15 residues long. V lost 2 bases and J 0 bases, leaving 8 bases between the germline ends. The CDR3 DNA reads TGTGCCAGCAGTTTACCTAGCCGCTCCTACAATGAGCAGTTCTTC. This translates into CASSLPSRSYNEQFF.

This clonotype was counted only a few times. This chain joins TRBV7-2 and TRBJ2-5; TRBD1 agrees at 7 bases. The CDR3 consists of 15 residues. Germline assignment: CDR1 SGHTA and CDR2 FQGNSA. Trimming cost V 1 base and J 6 bases; bases outside gene matches: 8. CDR3 residues: CASSLGAGGTKTQYF. The CDR3 region has the DNA TGTGCCAGCAGCTTAGGGGCAGGGGGTACGAAGACCCAGTACTTC.